Below are 20 T cell receptor beta chains sequenced from a single sample in a study of blood T cells in healthy people across ages. Through a sample-barcoded 5' primer and a J-beta primer mix, a second PCR was run for roughly 7 to 12 cycles. One entry per CDR3 protein results from TCRdb running MiXCR on the 5' RACE reads. The data show 600,000 to 1,000,000 distinct CDR3 sequences, nearly 60% seen once. The sequenced sample was blood. The receptors here all came from a man aged 30-40 years in good health.

The chain links TRBV29-1 to TRBJ2-7; no clear D. With 0 bases removed from V and 7 bases from J, the gap between germline ends came to 7 bases. Per germline, CDR1 SQVTM and CDR2 ANQGSEA. CDR3 length equals 11 residues. The CDR3: CSVEDLDEQYF. CDR3 coding DNA: TGCAGCGTTGAAGATCTCGATGAGCAGTACTTC.

The CDR3 DNA reads as TGTGCCTCAAGACTAGCGGCACACACCTACGAGCAGTACTTC. Amino acids: CASRLAAHTYEQYF. The V call is TRBV10-3, the J call TRBJ2-7; 9 nucleotides match TRBD2. The germline gives CDR1 ENHRY, CDR2 SYGVKD. J lost 2 bases, V lost 11 bases, and 10 bases had no gene match. This CDR3 is 14 amino acids long.

The gene calls are TRBV7-8 and TRBJ2-5; perhaps TRBD2 as D (6 bases). The J call could be wrong; TRBJ2-7 is a better fit for the DNA end. Germline V gene data show CDR1 as SGHVS and CDR2 as FQNEAQ. CDR3 size: 16 residues. The CDR3 spells CASSLFVGASENEQYF. The CDR3 nucleotides are TGTGCCAGCAGCTTATTTGTAGGGGCTAGCGAGAACGAGCAGTACTTC.

The V and J genes are TRBV12-3 or TRBV12-4 and TRBJ2-1; D uncertain. Trimming took 7 bases from V and 8 from J, leaving 21 bases between them. This CDR3 is built from 15 residues. The CDR3 sequence: CASTFRIKGWDEQFF. For the CDR3, the DNA is TGTGCCAGCACCTTTCGTATCAAGGGCTGGGATGAGCAGTTCTTC.

In DNA, the CDR3 is TGCAGTGCTCCTCAGGGATTGGGCGTTTTGGGGGGAGCTTTCTTT. Protein sequence: CSAPQGLGVLGGAFF. The rearrangement uses TRBV20-1 and TRBJ1-1; maybe TRBD1 (5 bases). Trimming took 5 bases from V and 10 from J, leaving 26 bases between them. The CDR3 is made up of 15 amino acids. CDR1 is DFQATT, CDR2 SNEGSKA, per germline (reference sequence).

V is TRBV7-2 and J is TRBJ1-4; 7 positions match TRBD1. Germline lookup yields CDR1 SGHTA and CDR2 FQGNSA. The CDR3 loop spans 15 amino acids. The V gene end was trimmed by 5 bases and the J gene end by 5 bases; junction bases not matched to a gene: 8. CDR3 in amino acids: CASSPSRDRNEKLFF. CDR3 bases: TGTGCCAGCAGCCCAAGCCGGGACAGAAATGAAAAACTGTTTTTT.

This chain links TRBV29-1 with TRBJ1-2; no firm D call. Germline CDR1 and CDR2: SQVTM and ANQGSEA. Trimming took 1 base from V and 3 from J, leaving 9 bases between them. The CDR3 sequence is 13 residues long. The CDR3 loop is CSVEGLGHYGYTF. In DNA, the CDR3 is TGCAGCGTTGAAGGTCTCGGGCACTATGGCTACACCTTC.

The chain carries TRBV20-1 and TRBJ2-4; possible D gene TRBD1, 5 bases. This CDR3 has 13 amino acids. The ends were cut back, 5 bases at V and 3 bases at J, with 11 bases in the middle. The V gene's germline CDR1 is DFQATT and CDR2 SNEGSKA (reference sequence). Here the CDR3 DNA reads TGCAGTGCTCTAGGGGTCGGCAAAAACATTCAGTACTTC. It translates to CSALGVGKNIQYF.

This clonotype was detected ten times or more. This rearrangement joins TRBV20-1 to TRBJ2-5, with D maybe TRBD2 (5 bases). Per germline, CDR1 DFQATT and CDR2 SNEGSKA (reference sequence). V lost 6 bases to trimming and J lost 9 bases, with 14 bases between them. This CDR3 has 11 amino acids. CDR3 loop: CSAASWSAQYF. For the CDR3, the DNA is TGCAGTGCGGCTAGCTGGTCGGCCCAGTACTTC.

The chain recombines TRBV6-1 with TRBJ2-1; D uncertain. This CDR3 comprises 14 residues. The V gene lost 8 bases and the J gene lost 1 base, with 12 bases spanning the gap. CDR1 is MNHNS, CDR2 SASEGT, per germline. The CDR3 DNA reads TGTGCCAGCCGTCAGGAAGGGTCCTACAATGAGCAGTTCTTC. It is translated as CASRQEGSYNEQFF.

The genes are TRBV27 and TRBJ2-7; D call uncertain. CDR1 is MNHEY, CDR2 SMNVEV, per germline (reference sequence). The CDR3 totals 15 residues. V lost 1 base and J lost 7, with 17 bases in between. The CDR3 DNA follows: TGTGCCAGCAGTTTATTGGGATTTGGAATTCCGGAGCAGTACTTC. Translated, it gives CASSLLGFGIPEQYF.

The rearrangement joins TRBV5-1 to TRBJ2-5; D remains unclear. V was shortened by 0 bases and J by 0 bases, with 9 bases between the two germline ends. The CDR3 sequence is 15 residues long. CDR1 is SGHRS and CDR2 is YFSETQ in the germline V gene. The CDR3 sequence: CASSLVNSYQETQYF. The CDR3 DNA follows: TGCGCCAGCAGCTTGGTTAACAGCTACCAAGAGACCCAGTACTTC. The full variable domain, rest sourced from reference TRBV5-1 and TRBJ2-5, is KAGVTQTPRYLIKTRGQQVTLSCSPISGHRSVSWYQQTPGQGLQFLFEYFSETQRNKGNFPGRFSGRQFSNSRSEMNVSTLELGDSALYLCASSLVNSYQETQYFGPGTRLLVL.

This clonotype showed up just once. The chain has TRBV6-1 and TRBJ2-5; 7 positions match TRBD1. Per the germline V gene, CDR1 is MNHNS and CDR2 is SASEGT. The CDR3 extends over 14 amino acids. V shed 3 bases and J 5 bases; nucleotides not matched to a gene: 6. The CDR3 sequence is CASSDRTGRETQYF. The CDR3 bases are TGTGCCAGCAGTGACAGGACAGGCCGGGAGACCCAGTACTTC.

This clonotype has just a few counts. The chain links TRBV29-1 to TRBJ2-1, with a tentative D call TRBD2 (6 bases). In germline, CDR1 is SQVTM, CDR2 ANQGSEA. The CDR3 has 14 residues. V lost 3 bases, J lost 2 bases, and 11 bases lay in between. CDR3 sequence reads: CSVEWGLAYNEQFF. CDR3 DNA sequence: TGCAGCGTTGAGTGGGGACTCGCCTACAATGAGCAGTTCTTC.

The chain is built from TRBV4-3 and TRBJ1-4; the D is unclear. V was clipped by 2 bases and J by 0 bases, with 7 bases between them. Per the germline V gene, CDR1 is LGHNA and CDR2 is YSLEER. The CDR3 sequence is 15 residues long. This CDR3 reads CASSQMAATNEKLFF. CDR3 in DNA: TGCGCCAGCAGCCAAATGGCCGCAACTAATGAAAAACTGTTTTTT.

This clonotype has a handful of counts. The chain combines TRBV6-5 with TRBJ1-6, with a weak D call TRBD1 (5 bases). V was shortened by 6 bases and J by 7 bases, with 16 bases between the two germline ends. This CDR3 contains 15 residues. Germline CDR1 reads MNHEY; CDR2 reads SVGAGI. CDR3 protein: CASSTQGAGNSPLHF. The CDR3 nucleotides read TGTGCCAGCAGCACCCAGGGTGCGGGGAATTCACCCCTCCACTTT.

J is TRBJ2-7 and V is TRBV7-2; a possible D gene is TRBD1 (5 bases). Trimming left V 5 bases short and J 4 bases short, with 9 bases between. This CDR3 comprises 12 residues. Germline CDR1 and CDR2: SGHTA and FQGNSA. The DNA for the CDR3 is TGTGCCAGCAGCACAGGTCAGTACGAGCAGTACTTC. This sequence encodes CASSTGQYEQYF.

The chain joins TRBV5-1 to TRBJ2-6; no clear D gene. V was trimmed by 3 bases and J by 4 bases, leaving 5 bases between them. The CDR3 runs to 13 residues. Germline CDR1 SGHRS, CDR2 YFSETQ. The CDR3 DNA is TGCGCCAGCAGCTCCGGGGGGGCCAACGTCCTGACTTTC. Its translation: CASSSGGANVLTF.

The chain recombines TRBV29-1 with TRBJ2-1; 8 bases agree with TRBD2. CDR3 length: 13 residues. CDR1 is SQVTM, CDR2 ANQGSEA, per germline. V gave up 7 bases and J gave up 7 bases; unmatched junction bases: 9. DNA for the CDR3: TGCAGCGCCATGGGACTAGAGAGGAATGAGCAGTTCTTC. Residues: CSAMGLERNEQFF.

The rearrangement joins TRBV10-3 to TRBJ2-3, with 7 bases lining up with TRBD1. Germline V CDR1 and CDR2: ENHRY, SYGVKD. The J segment lost 0 bases and the V segment lost 10 bases, leaving 4 bases of the junction unmatched. This CDR3 has 13 residues. The CDR3 loop reads CATTGVSTDTQYF. The CDR3 coding sequence is TGTGCCACTACAGGGGTGAGCACAGATACGCAGTATTTT.